These 31 T cell receptor beta chains came from one sample sequenced in a study of T-cell reconstitution after alpha-beta-depleted transplantation in children. Preparing the TCRbeta library involved the use of unique molecular identifiers. MiXCR, run by TCRdb on the PCR reads, gives a single entry per CDR3 protein. The sample consists of roughly 23,000 distinct CDR3 sequences, roughly a tenth of them appearing once. The sample consisted of PBMCs from the stem cell graft donor, taken from the stem cell graft. The origin of the receptors is a human donor who donated a stem cell graft to a child with chronic granulomatous disease.

This clonotype was observed many times. CDR3 bases: TGTGCCAGCAGCTTTCCGACAAGCACAGATACGCAGTATTTT. This encodes CASSFPTSTDTQYF. The chain recombines TRBV7-2 with TRBJ2-3; D unclear. The CDR3 has 14 residues. Germline V lookup: CDR1 SGHTA, CDR2 FQGNSA. V lost 3 bases and J lost 0, with 7 bases in between.

The chain combines TRBV3-1 with TRBJ2-5; D is possibly TRBD1 (5 bases). This CDR3 has 15 residues. V shed 11 bases and J shed 3 bases, with 22 bases lying between them. Germline CDR1 is LGHDT and CDR2 is YNNKEL (reference sequence). The DNA of the CDR3 is TGTGCCTGCTGCCAATCGGCAGGGCTGAAAGAGACCCAGTACTTC. Amino acid sequence: CACCQSAGLKETQYF.

Many counts were recorded for this clonotype. This sequence joins TRBV5-1 and TRBJ1-5; D ambiguous. Looked up from germline, CDR1 is SGHRS and CDR2 is YFSETQ. The CDR3 runs to 16 residues. Trimming left V 4 bases short and J 0 bases short, with 14 bases between. The CDR3 loop reads CASSPDNSYSNQPQHF. In nucleotides, the CDR3 is TGCGCCAGCAGCCCCGACAATTCCTATAGCAATCAGCCCCAGCATTTT.

The chain couples TRBV25-1 to TRBJ2-1; TRBD2 agrees at 8 bases. Per germline, CDR1 MGHDK and CDR2 SYGVNS. After removal of 6 bases from V and 2 bases from J, the junction contained 6 bases not matched to a gene. This CDR3 region has 15 residues. CDR3 bases: TGTGCCAGCAGCCGACTAGCGTACGCCTACAATGAGCAGTTCTTC. Residues: CASSRLAYAYNEQFF.

This clonotype was recorded at least ten times. The gene calls are TRBV12-3 or TRBV12-4 and TRBJ1-1; D is unresolved. Trimming stripped 1 base from V and 0 bases from J, with 6 bases between. This CDR3 has 14 residues. The CDR3 sequence: CASSLDFLNTEAFF. Here the CDR3 DNA reads TGTGCCAGCAGTTTAGACTTCCTGAACACTGAAGCTTTCTTT.

This clonotype occurred many times. The gene calls are TRBV29-1 and TRBJ2-1; D call uncertain. Germline CDR1 SQVTM, CDR2 ANQGSEA. Trimming removed 2 bases from V and 6 bases from J, with 5 bases in between. There are 11 residues in the CDR3. Here the CDR3 DNA reads TGCAGCGTTGAACTAAGCAATGAGCAGTTCTTC. It yields the protein CSVELSNEQFF.

The V gene is TRBV14, the J gene TRBJ2-1, with 10 bases lining up with TRBD2. V dropped 5 bases and J dropped 9; count of bases not matched to a gene: 16. Germline loops: CDR1 SGHDN, CDR2 FVKESK. CDR3 size: 17 residues. The CDR3: CASSYLRLAGVGFEQFF. The CDR3 DNA sequence: TGTGCCAGCAGCTACCTCAGGCTAGCGGGAGTAGGCTTTGAGCAGTTCTTC.

This clonotype was seen only a few times. It may be a read error: a sequence one base away is much more abundant. The V and J genes are TRBV3-1 and TRBJ2-7; the match to TRBD2 covers 12 bases. This CDR3 has 19 residues. Germline V gives CDR1 LGHDT, CDR2 YNNKEL (reference sequence). The CDR3 protein is CACSQDRVRGLAGFYEQYF. CDR3 nucleotides: TGTGCCTGCAGCCAAGATCGAGTAAGAGGACTAGCGGGGTTCTACGAGCAGTACTTC.

This clonotype was seen at least ten times. The V gene is TRBV5-1, the J gene TRBJ1-1, with TRBD1 matching 9 bases. Germline V gene data show CDR1 as SGHRS and CDR2 as YFSETQ. The length of the CDR3 is 17 residues. V shed 3 bases, J shed 6 bases, and the junction held 15 bases outside the gene matches. As DNA, the CDR3 is TGCGCCAGCAGCTCAGTCCCGGGACAGGGAGCGGGCGCTGAAGCTTTCTTT. Amino acids: CASSSVPGQGAGAEAFF.

This clonotype came up many times. The CDR3 sequence: CASSRGGDQPQHF. CDR3 DNA sequence: TGTGCCAGCAGCAGAGGGGGTGACCAGCCCCAGCATTTT. V usage is TRBV5-4 and J usage is TRBJ1-5, with a possible D match to TRBD1 (6 bases). CDR1 SGHNT and CDR2 YYREEE come from the germline V gene (reference sequence). This CDR3 is 13 amino acids long. The V gene lost 4 bases and the J gene lost 7 bases, with 12 bases spanning the gap.

The chain links TRBV7-8 to TRBJ1-5, with TRBD1 as a possible D gene (5 bases). The CDR3 runs to 16 residues. V was cut by 4 bases and J by 5 bases, with 18 bases left in between. Germline-derived CDR1 and CDR2 are SGHVS and FQNEAQ. The CDR3 coding sequence is TGTGCCAGCAGCTCCGGGGTAGCAGGGAACGATCAGCCCCAGCATTTT. This codes for CASSSGVAGNDQPQHF. The variable domain in full, with the rest retrieved from reference TRBV7-8 and TRBJ1-5, is GAGVSQSPRYKVAKRGQDVALRCDPISGHVSLFWYQQALGQGPEFLTYFQNEAQLDKSGLPSDRFFAERPEGSVSTLKIQRTQQEDSAVYLCASSSGVAGNDQPQHFGDGTRLSIL.

This clonotype was seen many times. V is TRBV6-1 and J is TRBJ2-1; no clear D. Germline CDR1 reads MNHNS; CDR2 reads SASEGT. This CDR3 contains 12 residues. V was clipped by 4 bases and J by 8 bases, with 9 bases between them. The CDR3 is CASSALRDEQFF. In nucleotides, the CDR3 is TGTGCCAGCAGTGCTCTCCGGGATGAGCAGTTCTTC.

This clonotype has at least ten counts. The chain couples TRBV7-8 to TRBJ2-5; D tentatively reads TRBD1 or TRBD2 (5 bases each). Trimming cost V 6 bases and J 5 bases, with 10 bases left between them. The germline V gene has CDR1 SGHVS and CDR2 FQNEAQ. The CDR3 runs 12 residues. The CDR3 DNA reads as TGTGCCAGCAGGGGGCGCGGGGAGACCCAGTACTTC. Amino acid sequence: CASRGRGETQYF.

Ten or more counts support this clonotype. The chain is built from TRBV20-1 and TRBJ1-3; no definite D call. V lost 3 bases, J lost 7 bases, and 16 bases lay in between. Looked up from germline, CDR1 is DFQATT and CDR2 is SNEGSKA (reference sequence). The CDR3 extends over 14 amino acids. The CDR3 nucleotides are TGCAGTGCTAGTTCAGCGGGAATGGAGAACACCATATATTTT. This translates into CSASSAGMENTIYF.

This clonotype was observed at least ten times. The chain uses TRBV15 and TRBJ2-7; the D is unclear. CDR3 length: 15 residues. The germline V gene encodes CDR1 LNHNV and CDR2 YYDKDF (reference sequence). The V and J ends lost 4 bases and 4 bases respectively, with 17 bases between them. The CDR3 nucleotides read TGTGCCACCAGCACCCCCATCGGCTACCTTTACGAGCAGTACTTC. Translation gives CATSTPIGYLYEQYF.

This clonotype was seen many times. This chain links TRBV7-2 with TRBJ2-5, with D hard to call. V lost 1 base to trimming and J lost 2 bases, with 11 bases between them. This CDR3 is built from 15 residues. From germline, CDR1 is SGHTA and CDR2 FQGNSA. CDR3 coding DNA: TGTGCCAGCAGCTTAGGTGATGCCAGACAAGAGACCCAGTACTTC. This gives the protein CASSLGDARQETQYF.

This clonotype showed up many times. This chain connects TRBV9 to TRBJ2-3; 8 positions agree with TRBD2. The germline V gene encodes CDR1 SGDLS and CDR2 YYNGEE. This CDR3 contains 14 residues. J was trimmed by 3 bases and V by 4 bases; bases with no gene match: 4. CDR3 in amino acids: CASSYGTSTDTQYF. Here the CDR3 DNA reads TGTGCCAGCAGCTACGGGACTAGTACAGATACGCAGTATTTT.

At least ten counts were recorded for this clonotype. The chain couples TRBV15 to TRBJ1-5; TRBD1 aligns across 7 bases. The CDR3 has 20 amino acids. The trim removed 1 base at V and 0 bases at J, leaving 15 bases unmatched. Germline CDR1 is LNHNV and CDR2 is YYDKDF (reference sequence). CDR3 bases: TGTGCCACCAGCAGAGTACCGCCGGGACAGAGATCATATAGCAATCAGCCCCAGCATTTT. Translated, it gives CATSRVPPGQRSYSNQPQHF.

This clonotype was seen many times. The genes are TRBV18 and TRBJ2-5, with D possibly TRBD2 on 6 matching bases. This CDR3 contains 15 residues. Germline lookup yields CDR1 KGHSH and CDR2 LQKENI. The V and J ends lost 2 bases and 4 bases respectively, with 14 bases between them. The CDR3 sequence: CASSPVTGVRETQYF. CDR3 coding DNA: TGTGCCAGCTCACCAGTCACGGGAGTGCGAGAGACCCAGTACTTC.

The table lists this clonotype with many counts. This chain's CDR3 is CASSLSDDRGWEQYF. For the CDR3, the DNA is TGTGCCAGCAGTTTATCGGACGACAGGGGTTGGGAGCAGTACTTC. This chain links TRBV12-3 or TRBV12-4 with TRBJ2-7, with 8 bases identical to TRBD1. The CDR3 contains 15 residues. V lost 2 bases, J lost 7 bases, and 10 bases stayed unmatched.

This clonotype was counted ten times or more. The genes are TRBV4-2 and TRBJ2-5; D unresolved. Germline V gene lookup returns CDR1 LGHNA and CDR2 YNFKEQ. The CDR3 sequence is 13 residues long. The V gene lost 0 bases and the J gene lost 5 bases, with 7 bases spanning the gap. The CDR3 loop reads CASSQEIEETQYF. The CDR3 nucleotides are TGTGCCAGCAGCCAAGAGATAGAGGAGACCCAGTACTTC.

This clonotype was counted at least ten times. The chain joins TRBV7-9 to TRBJ2-5; perhaps TRBD2 as D (5 bases). The CDR3 has 15 residues. Germline-derived CDR1 and CDR2 are SEHNR and FQNEAQ (reference sequence). The V end was cut by 6 bases, the J end by 6 bases, with 20 bases between. CDR3 in DNA: TGTGCCAGCAGTCACCGGGATTCCGACTGGAAGACCCAGTACTTC. This codes for CASSHRDSDWKTQYF.

This clonotype counts as medium-sized. This chain uses TRBV10-2 with TRBJ2-3; D is perhaps TRBD1 (6 bases). The V gene's germline CDR1 is WSHSY and CDR2 SAAADI. V was cut by 6 bases and J by 2 bases, with 12 bases left in between. The CDR3 length is 14 residues. CDR3 amino acids: CASRVQGHTDTQYF. Here the CDR3 DNA reads TGCGCCAGCAGAGTACAGGGCCACACAGATACGCAGTATTTT.

This clonotype was detected ten times or more. The gene calls are TRBV27 and TRBJ1-1, with 7 bases matching TRBD1. The germline CDR1 and CDR2 sequences are MNHEY and SMNVEV (reference sequence). V was pared by 0 bases and J by 4 bases, with 11 bases of the junction left unmatched. This CDR3 contains 17 residues. CDR3 amino acids: CASSLSDRESRGTEAFF. CDR3 coding DNA: TGTGCCAGCAGTTTATCAGACAGGGAGTCTCGGGGCACTGAAGCTTTCTTT.

This clonotype is categorized as medium-sized. This chain joins TRBV29-1 and TRBJ2-7, with 7 nucleotides matching TRBD1. V gave up 0 bases and J gave up 9 bases; unmatched junction bases: 2. The CDR3 has 11 residues. Germline values: CDR1 SQVTM, CDR2 ANQGSEA. The CDR3 bases are TGCAGCGTTGAAGACAGGGGGTCGCAGTACTTC. Its protein product is CSVEDRGSQYF.

The rearrangement joins TRBV7-9 to TRBJ2-3; either TRBD1 or TRBD2 may fit D (5 bases each). The CDR3 is 15 residues long. CDR1 and CDR2 (germline): SEHNR, FQNEAQ (reference sequence). V lost 6 bases, J lost 0 bases, and 13 bases lay in between. CDR3 protein: CASSPGRSSTDTQYF. Here the CDR3 DNA reads TGTGCCAGCAGTCCGGGACGGTCAAGCACAGATACGCAGTATTTT.

This clonotype appeared once. V gene TRBV12-3 or TRBV12-4 combines with J gene TRBJ2-3, with TRBD2 matching 14 bases. The CDR3 totals 18 residues. CDR3 in amino acids: CTCCLGLAGGISTDTQYF. DNA of the CDR3: TGTACCTGCTGTTTAGGACTAGCGGGGGGCATAAGCACAGATACGCAGTATTTT.

This clonotype occurred many times. The chain employs TRBV10-3 and TRBJ1-2, with a possible D match to TRBD1 (5 bases). The CDR3 contains 15 residues. Germline CDR1 is ENHRY and CDR2 is SYGVKD. Trimming took off 2 bases at V and 7 bases at J, with 17 bases between the two ends. The CDR3 protein is CAISESGGAQGGYTF. CDR3 bases: TGTGCCATCAGTGAGAGTGGAGGGGCGCAGGGTGGCTACACCTTC.

This clonotype has at least ten counts. V gene TRBV29-1 combines with J gene TRBJ2-1; 8 bases are shared with TRBD1. V shed 6 bases, J shed 10 bases, and the junction held 11 bases outside the gene matches. Per germline, CDR1 SQVTM and CDR2 ANQGSEA. CDR3 length: 13 residues. The CDR3 nucleotides read TGCAGCGTCTCCTGGCAGGGGGCAGGAGAGCAGTTCTTC. It is translated as CSVSWQGAGEQFF.

This clonotype has ten or more counts. The chain employs TRBV7-2 and TRBJ2-1, with TRBD2 matching 10 bases. V shed 5 bases, J shed 3 bases, and the junction held 10 bases outside the gene matches. Germline lookup yields CDR1 SGHTA and CDR2 FQGNSA. The CDR3 is 17 amino acids. CDR3 coding DNA: TGTGCCAGCAGCGTACGAGCCTCTAGCGGGAGCTACAATGAGCAGTTCTTC. Amino acids: CASSVRASSGSYNEQFF.

This clonotype occurred many times. The CDR3, as DNA: TGCACTGGACAGCCCCTTAGTCCAAACTATAATTCACCCCTCCACTTT. Encoded protein: CTGQPLSPNYNSPLHF. V and J are TRBV20-1 and TRBJ1-6, with a weak D call TRBD1 (6 bases). The CDR3 consists of 16 residues. Per the germline V gene, CDR1 is DFQATT and CDR2 is SNEGSKA (reference sequence).